The clone carrying this T cell receptor (beta chain) was seen a handful of times. TCRdb passed the 5' RACE reads through MiXCR, listing each CDR3 protein once. The repertoire holds nearly 55,000 distinct CDR3 sequences, with 15% to 20% as singletons. This sequence originates from a female donor with breast cancer. The specimen sequenced was naive CD4+ T cells sorted from blood. Subset given: naive CD4+ T cells, CD4+CD45RA+CD25-.

CDR3 amino acids: CASSMQGLGTEAFF. DNA for the CDR3: TGTGCCAGCAGTATGCAGGGGCTCGGCACTGAAGCTTTCTTT. The V gene is TRBV6-1, the J gene TRBJ1-1; D perhaps matches TRBD1 (6 bases). This CDR3 region has 14 residues. The V gene lost 5 bases and the J gene lost 4 bases, with 14 bases spanning the gap. CDR1 MNHNS and CDR2 SASEGT come from the germline V gene.